This TCR beta chain was recovered during a study of blood T cell repertoires in COVID-19 (dated by TCRdb to 2020 to 2022). Study-wide context: Samples covering the acute and convalescent phases of COVID-19 were provided by collaborators in the United States, Italy and Spain. The samples were drawn from two sources: the first 160 participants of the ongoing ImmuneRACE study, and over 1,000 subjects contributed by 6 global collaborators. A de-identified subject ID, COVID-19 status, age in years and sex were almost always included in the sample metadata. The repertoires were made available in a free public database intended to serve as a resource for research on the immune response to SARS-CoV-2. Subjects who had been exposed to COVID-19, were actively infected with it, or had recovered from it provided the deeply sampled blood TCRbeta repertoires that made up the dataset. The material from the prospective study consisted of cDNA or gDNA derived from T cells, B-cell-depleted T cells, or PBMCs. Where available, HLA class I and class II types were taken from metadata supplied by the sample provider and were not determined by assay-based typing.

The immunoSEQ Assay, a bias-controlled multiplex PCR, was used to amplify TCRbeta CDR3 regions from genomic DNA. In the paper's pipeline: Nucleated cell counts per sample were estimated from amplification of reference gene primers within the assay. To quantify the absolute abundance of each unique TCRbeta CDR3 rearrangement, sequence reads were collapsed and filtered. Productive Simpson clonality was computed per sample as the square root of Simpson's diversity index over productive rearrangements. TCRdb took this table from immuneACCESS and kept in-frame rearrangements with V and J called. Such tables lack part of the clones; where checked against another copy, unresolved V genes explain under half of the gap, and the rest is unexplained. Clonal size and the V and J genes are those of that table, whereas D and trimming came from the DNA. Counted in this sample were 50,000 to 65,000 clones; 80% to 90% of them appeared once. Together, the top ten hold 4% to 5.5% of the sample.

This clone has a single count. The target of this receptor is not known. Base quality data are lacking; no much larger clone is found one base away. In the germline V gene (reference sequence), CDR1 corresponds to LNHNV and CDR2 to YYDKDF. CDR3 length: 15 amino acids, cysteine to phenylalanine. The sequence is cut down to CDR3 DNA, 45 bases in frame from base 1. Trimming at the junction amounts to 3 bases on V and 6 bases on J, and the germline ends lie 12 bases apart. Whole blood was collected in K2EDTA tubes by collaborating institutions according to the institutions' own protocols. For TCRbeta analysis, collaborators shipped samples in one of three forms: frozen whole blood, isolated PBMCs, or DNA extracted from either of those sample types. Results and caveats for the whole study, not just this receptor: Clinical and demographic metadata were provided uncurated, with the amount varying by source and participant.

This receptor chain uses TRBV15 and TRBJ1-6, and perhaps TRBD1 as D gene, on 6 matching bases. The TCR originated in a man between 60 and 75 years old with acute or convalescent COVID-19. Sample: peripheral blood. The CDR3 corresponds to CATSRTGDTNSPLHF. The DNA sequence is given as TGTGCCACCAGCAGGACAGGAGATACTAATTCACCCCTCCACTTT.